The TCR beta chain under discussion was sequenced for a study of a mutant IDH1 vaccine in newly diagnosed glioma. Overall study context: Vaccination began 4-6 weeks post radiotherapy alone, or with temozolomide cycles. Among treated patients, roughly 60% were male and around 40% female, and mean age was roughly 40 years.

Here immunoSEQ multiplex PCR was the method, and the copy in TCRdb shows in-frame clones only, minus some. The sample yields 55,000 to 65,000 clones, about 71% seen once. As to this clone: Its antigen is not identified.

CDR1 is MNHEY and CDR2 is SVGAGI in the germline V gene. The V segment lost 2 bases and the J segment 6 bases; nucleotides outside the gene matches: 9. This CDR3 has 16 amino acids. Time point denoted: week 47, end of study. One vaccine dose held 300 ug of mutant IDH1 20-mer peptide and came with topical imiquimod. Across weeks 1, 3, 5, 7, 11, 15, 19 and 23, patients received a vaccination each time, eight in all. Each astrocytoma in the donors was new, WHO grade 3 or 4, IDH1-mutant and ATRX-lost. The J gene is TRBJ2-3, the V gene TRBV6-5; 9 positions match TRBD1. This clonotype originated in a man in his fifties or sixties with glioma. Sample: PBMCs, taken from a glioma patient whose treatment included an IDH1 peptide vaccine. Here the CDR3 reads CASSYTGGSGGDTQYF. The CDR3, as DNA: TGTGCCAGCAGTTACACAGGGGGCTCCGGAGGCGATACGCAGTATTTT.